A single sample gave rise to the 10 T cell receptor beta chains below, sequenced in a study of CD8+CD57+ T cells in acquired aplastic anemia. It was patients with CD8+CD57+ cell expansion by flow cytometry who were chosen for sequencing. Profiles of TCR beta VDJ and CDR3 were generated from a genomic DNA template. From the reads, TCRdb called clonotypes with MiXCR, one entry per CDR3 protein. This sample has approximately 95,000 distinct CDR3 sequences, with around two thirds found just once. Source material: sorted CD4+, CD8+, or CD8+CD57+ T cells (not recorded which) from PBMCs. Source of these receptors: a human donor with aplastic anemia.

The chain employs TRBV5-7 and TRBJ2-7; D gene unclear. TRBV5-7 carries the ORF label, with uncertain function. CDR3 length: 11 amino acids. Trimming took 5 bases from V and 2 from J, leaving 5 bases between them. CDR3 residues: CASRSAYEQYF. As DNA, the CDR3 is TGTGCCAGCAGGTCTGCCTACGAGCAGTACTTC.

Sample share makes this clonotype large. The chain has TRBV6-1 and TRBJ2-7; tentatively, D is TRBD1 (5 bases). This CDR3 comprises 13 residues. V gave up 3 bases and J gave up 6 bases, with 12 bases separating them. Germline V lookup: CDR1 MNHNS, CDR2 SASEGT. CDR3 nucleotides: TGTGCCAGCAGTGACAGTGACAGTTCCGAGCAGTACTTC. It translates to CASSDSDSSEQYF.

CDR3 sequence (DNA): TGTGCCAGCAGTGGAGGTTCTGGCTACACCTTC. As protein: CASSGGSGYTF. This rearrangement joins TRBV2 to TRBJ1-2, with D uncertain. Trimming took 4 bases from V and 7 from J, leaving 7 bases between them. The V gene's germline CDR1 is SNHLY and CDR2 FYNNEI. This CDR3 comprises 11 residues.

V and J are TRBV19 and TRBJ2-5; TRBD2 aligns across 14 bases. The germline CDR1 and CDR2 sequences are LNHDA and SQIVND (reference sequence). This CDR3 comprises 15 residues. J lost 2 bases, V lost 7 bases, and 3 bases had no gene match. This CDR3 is CASKGLAGGQETQYF. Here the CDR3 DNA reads TGTGCCAGTAAAGGACTAGCGGGAGGACAAGAGACCCAGTACTTC.

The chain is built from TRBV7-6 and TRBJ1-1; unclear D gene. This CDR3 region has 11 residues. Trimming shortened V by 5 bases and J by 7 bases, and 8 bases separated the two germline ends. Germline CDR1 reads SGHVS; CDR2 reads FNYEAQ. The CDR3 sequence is CASSHWGEAFF. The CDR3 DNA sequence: TGTGCCAGCAGCCACTGGGGTGAAGCTTTCTTT.

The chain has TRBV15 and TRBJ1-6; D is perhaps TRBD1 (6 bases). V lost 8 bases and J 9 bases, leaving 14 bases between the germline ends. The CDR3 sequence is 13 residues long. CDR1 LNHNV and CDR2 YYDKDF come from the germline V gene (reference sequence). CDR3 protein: CATSDRRGSPLHF. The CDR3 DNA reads TGTGCCACCTCAGACAGGAGAGGTTCACCCCTCCACTTT. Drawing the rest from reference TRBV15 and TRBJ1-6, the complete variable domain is DAMVIQNPRYQVTQFGKPVTLSCSQTLNHNVMYWYQQKSSQAPKLLFHYYDKDFNNEADTPDNFQSRRPNTSFCFLDIRSPGLGDTAMYLCATSDRRGSPLHFGNGTRLTVT.

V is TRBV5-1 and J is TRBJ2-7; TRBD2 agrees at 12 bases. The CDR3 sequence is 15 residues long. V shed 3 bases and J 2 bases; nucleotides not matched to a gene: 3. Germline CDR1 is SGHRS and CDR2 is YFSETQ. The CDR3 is CASSYRLAGAYEQYF. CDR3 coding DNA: TGCGCCAGCAGCTACAGACTAGCGGGAGCCTACGAGCAGTACTTC.

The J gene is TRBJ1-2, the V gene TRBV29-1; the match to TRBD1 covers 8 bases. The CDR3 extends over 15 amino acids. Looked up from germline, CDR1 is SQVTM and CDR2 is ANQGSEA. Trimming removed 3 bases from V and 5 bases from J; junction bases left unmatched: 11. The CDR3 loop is CSVDAGGYGLYGYTF. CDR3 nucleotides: TGCAGCGTTGACGCAGGGGGCTATGGATTGTATGGCTACACCTTC.

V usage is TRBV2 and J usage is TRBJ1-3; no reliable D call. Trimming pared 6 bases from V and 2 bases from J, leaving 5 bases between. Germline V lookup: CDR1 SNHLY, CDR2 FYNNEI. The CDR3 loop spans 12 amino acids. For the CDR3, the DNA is TGTGCCAGCAGCGGGACTGGAAACACCATATATTTT. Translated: CASSGTGNTIYF.

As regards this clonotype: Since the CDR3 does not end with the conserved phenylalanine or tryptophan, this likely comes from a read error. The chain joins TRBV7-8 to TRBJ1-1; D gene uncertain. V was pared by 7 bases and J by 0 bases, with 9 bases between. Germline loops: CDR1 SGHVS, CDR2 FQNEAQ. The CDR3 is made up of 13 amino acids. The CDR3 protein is CASTASVNTEAFL. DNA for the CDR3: TGTGCCAGCACCGCCTCAGTGAACACTGAAGCTTTCCTT.